Listed here are 24 T cell receptor beta chains from one sample, sequenced in a study of shared clonotypes between healthy human individuals. Measured with immunoSEQ multiplex PCR; TCRdb has only the in-frame clones, and not every one. The table records 2 million to 2.5 million clones, just over 90% of them present only once. Sequencing input: naive CD4+ T cells from PBMCs. Subset denoted: CD45RA+ positively selected. The receptors were gathered from a man between 18 and 29 years old in good health. Some clones in this sample may be carry-over from other donors' samples.

The genes are TRBV7-3 and TRBJ2-1; D remains unclear. CDR1 is SGHTA and CDR2 is FQGTGA in the germline V gene. The V end lost 3 bases, the J end lost 7 bases, and 13 bases lay between the germline ends. The CDR3 covers 14 residues. The CDR3 DNA reads as TGTGCCAGCAGCTTCTCAACGGTTCGGAATGAGCAGTTCTTC. It specifies CASSFSTVRNEQFF.

The chain uses TRBV11-3 and TRBJ2-5, with 7 bases aligning to TRBD2. This CDR3 region has 15 residues. Losses at the gene ends were 5 bases for V and 2 bases for J; bases not matched to a gene: 8. Germline V gene data show CDR1 as SGHNT and CDR2 as YENEEA. In nucleotides, the CDR3 is TGTGCCAGCAGCCAGCACTGGGAGGGGCAAGAGACCCAGTACTTC. This codes for CASSQHWEGQETQYF.

The chain is built from TRBV30 and TRBJ1-5, with 10 bases fitting TRBD1. The CDR3 has 15 amino acids. V was clipped by 4 bases and J by 6 bases; unmatched bases: 9. The V gene's germline CDR1 is GTSNPN and CDR2 SVGIG (reference sequence). CDR3 protein: CAWTPGQGSTQPQHF. Here the CDR3 DNA reads TGTGCCTGGACGCCGGGACAGGGGTCCACTCAGCCCCAGCATTTT. The full variable domain, its missing parts supplied by reference TRBV30 and TRBJ1-5, is SQTIHQWPATLVQPVGSPLSLECTVEGTSNPNLYWYRQAAGRGLQLLFYSVGIGQISSEVPQNLSASRPQDRQFILSSKKLLLSDSGFYLCAWTPGQGSTQPQHFGDGTRLSIL.

This clone showed up just once. The CDR3 sequence is CASSPIGLNEKNIQYF. The CDR3 DNA follows: TGTGCCAGCTCACCGATAGGACTGAATGAAAAAAACATTCAGTACTTC. V and J are TRBV18 and TRBJ2-4; D possibly corresponds to TRBD2 (5 bases). There are 16 residues in the CDR3. Germline V gives CDR1 KGHSH, CDR2 LQKENI. Trimming removed 3 bases from V and 4 bases from J, with 16 bases in between.

The genes are TRBV28 and TRBJ2-5; TRBD1 matches at 8 bases. Germline V gene sequence: CDR1 MDHEN, CDR2 SYDVKM. The V and J ends lost 6 bases and 5 bases, in that order; junction bases with no gene match: 14. The CDR3 extends over 16 amino acids. For the CDR3, the DNA is TGTGCCAGCAGCCCAGCTGGGACAGGCCTAGGGGAGACCCAGTACTTC. This encodes CASSPAGTGLGETQYF.

Regarding this clone: At one end the junction does not follow the germline gene, possibly because of a read error. J is TRBJ2-2 and V is TRBV4-2; 7 bases line up with TRBD2. This CDR3 is 17 amino acids long. Germline V gene lookup returns CDR1 LGHNA and CDR2 YNFKEQ. DNA of the CDR3: TGTGCCAGCAGCCAATCTTGGCGGGAGAGGAACGCCGGGGAGCTGTTTTTT. Residues: CASSQSWRERNAGELFF.

The chain has TRBV7-9 and TRBJ2-7; no definite D call. CDR1 and CDR2 from the germline V gene are SEHNR and FQNEAQ (reference sequence). The CDR3 runs 15 residues. The V end was cut by 0 bases, the J end by 3 bases, with 12 bases between. CDR3 in DNA: TGTGCCAGCAGCTTAGCGGGCAGGACGGACTACGAGCAGTACTTC. It yields the protein CASSLAGRTDYEQYF.

This sequence joins TRBV28 and TRBJ1-1, with TRBD1 identical over 8 bases. Germline V gene sequence: CDR1 MDHEN, CDR2 SYDVKM. The CDR3 runs 15 residues. V was pared by 6 bases and J by 6 bases, with 12 bases of the junction left unmatched. In DNA form, the CDR3 reads TGTGCCAGCAGGTCAGGGGGCGCAAACACCCCTGAAGCTTTCTTT. This codes for CASRSGGANTPEAFF.

The genes are TRBV5-1 and TRBJ1-5, with 8 bases matching TRBD1. The CDR3 loop spans 15 amino acids. Germline V gene lookup returns CDR1 SGHRS and CDR2 YFSETQ. Germline trimming cut 2 bases from V and 8 bases from J; bases unmatched to any gene: 9. The CDR3 sequence: CASSFSGTGNEPQHF. Written as DNA, the CDR3 is TGCGCCAGCAGCTTCTCCGGGACAGGTAATGAGCCCCAGCATTTT. The variable domain in full, with the rest retrieved from reference TRBV5-1 and TRBJ1-5, is KAGVTQTPRYLIKTRGQQVTLSCSPISGHRSVSWYQQTPGQGLQFLFEYFSETQRNKGNFPGRFSGRQFSNSRSEMNVSTLELGDSALYLCASSFSGTGNEPQHFGDGTRLSIL.

The chain is built from TRBV5-1 and TRBJ1-1; D gene ambiguous. V gave up 2 bases and J gave up 1 base, with 12 bases separating them. The CDR3 is 15 residues long. Per the germline V gene, CDR1 is SGHRS and CDR2 is YFSETQ. CDR3 residues: CASSFNAEKNTEAFF. The CDR3 bases are TGCGCCAGCAGCTTTAATGCGGAAAAGAACACTGAAGCTTTCTTT.

The chain recombines TRBV6-5 with TRBJ2-1, with 12 positions matching TRBD2. The junction had 10 bases not matched to a gene; V was cut back by 8 bases and J by 8 bases. CDR3 length: 15 residues. Germline CDR1 reads MNHEY; CDR2 reads SVGAGI. CDR3 nucleotide sequence: TGTGCCAGCGGAAGCCGGCTAGCGGGAGGGCATGAGCAGTTCTTC. This translates into CASGSRLAGGHEQFF.

The J gene is TRBJ2-1, the V gene TRBV2; D possibly corresponds to TRBD1 (6 bases). This CDR3 has 13 amino acids. V dropped 8 bases and J dropped 2 bases, with 10 bases sitting between them. Germline CDR1 reads SNHLY; CDR2 reads FYNNEI. In DNA form, the CDR3 reads TGTGCCAGCCACGGACAGACCTACAATGAGCAGTTCTTC. Its translation: CASHGQTYNEQFF.

This chain joins TRBV5-1 and TRBJ2-2; the D is unclear. Trimming cost V 0 bases and J 9 bases, with 18 bases left between them. From germline, CDR1 is SGHRS and CDR2 YFSETQ. The CDR3 has 16 amino acids. CDR3 nucleotides: TGCGCCAGCAGCTTGGTCTGGTCACCCGTCCCTAGGGAGCTGTTTTTT. It specifies CASSLVWSPVPRELFF.

CDR3 sequence (DNA): TGCGGGGGGAAGCGCGACAGCACAGATACGCAGTATTTT. Protein product: CGGKRDSTDTQYF. The chain uses TRBV29-1 and TRBJ2-3; perhaps TRBD2 as D (6 bases). The CDR3 has 13 amino acids. Germline assignment: CDR1 SQVTM and CDR2 ANQGSEA.

The chain links TRBV7-9 to TRBJ1-4, with 7 bases aligning to TRBD1. Looked up from germline, CDR1 is SEHNR and CDR2 is FQNEAQ (reference sequence). V gave up 7 bases and J gave up 3 bases; unmatched junction bases: 8. The CDR3 totals 15 residues. The CDR3 region has the DNA TGTGCCAGCAAGCTGTGGACAGGCTCTAATGAAAAACTGTTTTTT. This translates into CASKLWTGSNEKLFF.

This chain joins TRBV18 and TRBJ2-1, with 7 positions matching TRBD1. CDR1 and CDR2 (germline): KGHSH, LQKENI. The CDR3 is 16 residues long. Trimming removed 1 base from V and 7 bases from J; junction bases left unmatched: 10. The CDR3 nucleotides are TGTGCCAGCTCACCACAAACAGGGGCACCTCCTAATGAGCAGTTCTTC. This encodes CASSPQTGAPPNEQFF.

The chain joins TRBV2 to TRBJ2-2; possibly TRBD1 for D (5 bases). This CDR3 has 13 residues. Germline V gene sequence: CDR1 SNHLY, CDR2 FYNNEI. The ends were cut back, 6 bases at V and 7 bases at J, with 12 bases in the middle. CDR3: CASSREEGGELFF. The CDR3 DNA sequence: TGTGCCAGCAGCAGGGAAGAAGGCGGGGAGCTGTTTTTT.

The chain uses TRBV6-6 and TRBJ2-1; D gene uncertain. This CDR3 contains 15 residues. Per germline, CDR1 MNHNY and CDR2 SVGAGI (reference sequence). V was shortened by 5 bases and J by 0 bases, with 11 bases between the two germline ends. Here the CDR3 reads CASSTDGTSYNEQFF. CDR3 DNA: TGTGCCAGCAGTACCGACGGTACCTCCTACAATGAGCAGTTCTTC.

This chain links TRBV19 with TRBJ2-1, with 8 positions matching TRBD1. Losses at the gene ends were 6 bases for V and 3 bases for J; bases not matched to a gene: 10. The CDR3 consists of 16 residues. The V gene's germline CDR1 is LNHDA and CDR2 SQIVND (reference sequence). Written as DNA, the CDR3 is TGTGCCAGTAGCCAACGGGGGACAGGCGGCTACAATGAGCAGTTCTTC. Its translation is CASSQRGTGGYNEQFF.

The genes are TRBV6-6 and TRBJ1-2, with 7 nucleotides matching TRBD1. With V trimmed by 2 bases and J by 8 bases, 5 bases remained unmatched. CDR3 length: 13 residues. CDR1 is MNHNY, CDR2 SVGAGI, per germline (reference sequence). CDR3 nucleotides: TGTGCCAGCAGTTACAGGGGGCTGGAGGGCTACACCTTC. Translation: CASSYRGLEGYTF.

The chain carries TRBV27 and TRBJ1-1, with 9 bases identical to TRBD1. The CDR3 covers 14 residues. Looked up from germline, CDR1 is MNHEY and CDR2 is SMNVEV (reference sequence). The J segment lost 7 bases and the V segment lost 6 bases, leaving 9 bases of the junction unmatched. The CDR3 DNA follows: TGTGCCAGCAGGCTGACAGGGGGACTGGATGAAGCTTTCTTT. Its translation: CASRLTGGLDEAFF.

The genes are TRBV9 and TRBJ2-2; D call uncertain. Looked up from germline, CDR1 is SGDLS and CDR2 is YYNGEE. CDR3 length: 14 amino acids. V lost 0 bases and J 8 bases, leaving 11 bases between the germline ends. For the CDR3, the DNA is TGTGCCAGCAGCGTAGTGGGGATGGGAGGGGAGCTGTTTTTT. Its translation: CASSVVGMGGELFF.

CDR3 coding DNA: TGTGCGGTCGGGGGTTCCGGGGCCAACGTCCTGACTTTC. The encoded protein is CAVGGSGANVLTF. The rearrangement joins TRBV6-5 to TRBJ2-6, with D maybe TRBD2 (6 bases). Germline CDR1 reads MNHEY; CDR2 reads SVGAGI. The length of the CDR3 is 13 residues.

A single count supports this clone. Other DNA sequences within the sample encode an identical CDR3. The chain carries TRBV6-6 and TRBJ2-2; D ambiguous. The germline gives CDR1 MNHNY, CDR2 SVGAGI (reference sequence). This CDR3 region has 13 residues. Trimming pared 2 bases from V and 3 bases from J, leaving 4 bases between. The CDR3 DNA follows: TGTGCCAGCAGTTACGGGGACACCGGGGAGCTGTTTTTT. As protein: CASSYGDTGELFF.